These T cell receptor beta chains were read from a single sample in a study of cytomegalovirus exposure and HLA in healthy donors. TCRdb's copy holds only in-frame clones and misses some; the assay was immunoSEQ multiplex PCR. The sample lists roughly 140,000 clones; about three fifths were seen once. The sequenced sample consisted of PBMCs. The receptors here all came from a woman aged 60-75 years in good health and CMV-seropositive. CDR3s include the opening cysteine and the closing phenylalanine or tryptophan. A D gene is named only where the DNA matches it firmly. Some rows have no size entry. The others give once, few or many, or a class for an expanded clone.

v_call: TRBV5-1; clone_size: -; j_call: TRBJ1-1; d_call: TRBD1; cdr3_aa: CASSWGQGVGTEAFF; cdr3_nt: TGCGCCAGCAGCTGGGGACAGGGGGTCGGCACTGAAGCTTTCTTT
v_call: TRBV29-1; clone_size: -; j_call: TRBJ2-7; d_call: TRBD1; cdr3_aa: CSVAGQANYEQYF; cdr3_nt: TGCAGCGTGGCAGGACAGGCGAACTACGAGCAGTACTTC
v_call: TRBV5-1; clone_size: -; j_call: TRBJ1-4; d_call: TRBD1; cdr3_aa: CASSPIQAGGEKLFF; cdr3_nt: TGCGCCAGCAGCCCTATCCAGGCAGGGGGGGAAAAACTGTTTTTT
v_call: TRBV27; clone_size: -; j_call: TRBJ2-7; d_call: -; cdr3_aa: CASSFRSGDYEQYF; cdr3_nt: TGTGCCAGCAGTTTTAGGAGCGGAGACTACGAGCAGTACTTC
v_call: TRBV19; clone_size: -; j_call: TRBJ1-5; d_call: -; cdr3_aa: CASRAGDQERNQPQHF; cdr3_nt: TGTGCCAGTAGAGCCGGGGATCAAGAGCGCAATCAGCCCCAGCATTTT
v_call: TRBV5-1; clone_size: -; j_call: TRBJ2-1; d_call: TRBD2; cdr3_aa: CASSSGTSSDNEQFF; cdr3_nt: TGCGCCAGCAGCTCCGGGACTAGCAGCGACAATGAGCAGTTCTTC
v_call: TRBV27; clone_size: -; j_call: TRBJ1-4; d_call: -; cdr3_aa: CASSRLGINEKLFF; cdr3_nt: TGTGCCAGCAGCCGCCTCGGGATTAATGAAAAACTGTTTTTT
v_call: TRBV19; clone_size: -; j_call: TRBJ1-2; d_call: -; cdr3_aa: CASSIGQMDGYTF; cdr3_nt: TGTGCCAGTAGTATAGGTCAGATGGATGGCTACACCTTC
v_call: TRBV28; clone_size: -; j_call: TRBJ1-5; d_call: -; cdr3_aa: CASRQGSNQPQHF; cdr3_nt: TGTGCCAGCAGGCAGGGGAGCAATCAGCCCCAGCATTTT
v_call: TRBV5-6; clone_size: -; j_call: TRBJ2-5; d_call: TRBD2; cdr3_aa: CASSLRREWGETQYF; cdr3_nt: TGTGCCAGCAGCTTGAGGCGGGAGTGGGGGGAGACCCAGTACTTC
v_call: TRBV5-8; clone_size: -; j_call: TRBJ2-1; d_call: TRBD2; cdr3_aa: CASSPTSGRSYEQFF; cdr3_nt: TGTGCCAGCAGCCCGACTAGCGGGAGGTCATATGAGCAGTTCTTC
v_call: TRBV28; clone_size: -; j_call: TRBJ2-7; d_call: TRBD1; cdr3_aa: CASSWTGRTYEQYF; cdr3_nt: TGTGCCAGCAGTTGGACAGGGAGAACCTACGAGCAGTACTTC
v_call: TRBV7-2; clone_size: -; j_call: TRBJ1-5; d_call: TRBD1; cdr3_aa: CASSLTRGHNQPQHF; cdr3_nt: TGTGCCAGCAGCTTAACCAGGGGGCACAATCAGCCCCAGCATTTT
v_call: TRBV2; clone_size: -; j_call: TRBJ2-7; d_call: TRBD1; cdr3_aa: CASRALRGPDEQYF; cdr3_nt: TGTGCCAGCAGAGCCCTGAGGGGGCCGGACGAGCAGTACTTC
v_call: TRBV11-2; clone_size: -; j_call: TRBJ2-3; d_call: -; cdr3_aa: CASSLDNGVYGTDTQYF; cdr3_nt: TGTGCCAGCAGCTTAGATAACGGGGTGTATGGCACAGATACGCAGTATTTT
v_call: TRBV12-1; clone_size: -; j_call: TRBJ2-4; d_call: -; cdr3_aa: CASSFRRPKNIQYF; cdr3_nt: TGTGCCAGCAGCTTTAGGAGACCCAAAAACATTCAGTACTTC
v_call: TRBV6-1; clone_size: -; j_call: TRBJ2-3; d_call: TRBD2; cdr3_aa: CASSEETRSGGDTQYF; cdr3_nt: TGTGCCAGCAGTGAAGAGACAAGAAGCGGGGGAGATACGCAGTATTTT
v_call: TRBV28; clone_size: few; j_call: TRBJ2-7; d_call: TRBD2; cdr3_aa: CASRGGYEQYF; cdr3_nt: TGTGCCAGCCGGGGGGGGTACGAGCAGTACTTC
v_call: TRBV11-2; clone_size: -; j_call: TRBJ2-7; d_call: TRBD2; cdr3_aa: CASSLEGGPEQYF; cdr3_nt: TGTGCCAGCAGCTTAGAGGGAGGGCCCGAGCAGTACTTC
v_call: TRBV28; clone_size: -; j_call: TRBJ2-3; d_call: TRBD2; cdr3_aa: CASSLAGGLGDTQYF; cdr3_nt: TGTGCCAGCAGTTTGGCGGGAGGGCTGGGAGATACGCAGTATTTT
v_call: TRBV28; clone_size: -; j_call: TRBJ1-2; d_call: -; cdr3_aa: CASSLLSTLGLGYTF; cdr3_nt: TGTGCCAGCAGTTTACTCTCGACCTTGGGGCTTGGCTACACCTTC
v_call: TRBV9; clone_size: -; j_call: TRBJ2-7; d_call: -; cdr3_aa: CASSVATGYEQYF; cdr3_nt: TGTGCCAGCAGCGTAGCTACCGGCTACGAGCAGTACTTC
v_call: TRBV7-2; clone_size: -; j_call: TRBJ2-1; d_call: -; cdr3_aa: CASTLRGSEQFF; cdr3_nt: TGTGCCAGCACCTTGAGAGGTAGTGAGCAGTTCTTC
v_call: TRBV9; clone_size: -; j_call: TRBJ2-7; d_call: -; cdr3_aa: CASSPGLSWEQYF; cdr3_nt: TGTGCCAGCAGCCCAGGCCTATCTTGGGAGCAGTACTTC
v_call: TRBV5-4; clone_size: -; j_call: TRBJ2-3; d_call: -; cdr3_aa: CASSLSDTDTQYF; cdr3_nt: TGTGCCAGCAGCTTGAGCGACACAGATACGCAGTATTTT
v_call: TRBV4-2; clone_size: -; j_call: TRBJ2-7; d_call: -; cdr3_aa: CASSQEDDSPEQYF; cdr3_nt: TGTGCCAGCAGCCAGGAGGACGATTCCCCCGAGCAGTACTTC
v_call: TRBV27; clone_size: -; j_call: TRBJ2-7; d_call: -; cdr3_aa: CASSLSAGAAYEQYF; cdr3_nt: TGTGCCAGCAGTTTATCCGCGGGGGCGGCCTACGAGCAGTACTTC
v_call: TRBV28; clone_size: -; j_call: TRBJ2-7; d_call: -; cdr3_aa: CASSLPGEFYEQYF; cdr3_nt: TGTGCCAGCAGTTTACCGGGAGAATTCTACGAGCAGTACTTC
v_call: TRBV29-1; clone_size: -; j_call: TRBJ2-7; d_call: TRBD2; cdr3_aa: CSVGGLSGRAYEQYF; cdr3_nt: TGCAGCGTTGGGGGATTAAGCGGGAGAGCCTACGAGCAGTACTTC
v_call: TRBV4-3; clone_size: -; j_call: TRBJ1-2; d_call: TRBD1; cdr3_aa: CASSARQGDGYTF; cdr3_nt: TGCGCCAGCAGCGCTCGACAGGGAGATGGCTACACCTTC
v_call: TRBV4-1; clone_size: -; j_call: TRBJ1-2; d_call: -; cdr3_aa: CASSQDTSTSYGYTF; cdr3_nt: TGCGCCAGCAGCCAGGACACCTCTACGTCCTATGGCTACACCTTC
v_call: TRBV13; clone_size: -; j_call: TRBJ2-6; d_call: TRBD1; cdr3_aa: CASSPGTGSSGANVLTF; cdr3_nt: TGTGCCAGCAGCCCGGGGACAGGCAGCTCTGGGGCCAACGTCCTGACTTTC
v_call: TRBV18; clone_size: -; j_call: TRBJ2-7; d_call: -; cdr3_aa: CASSPIGGGSYEQYF; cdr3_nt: TGTGCCAGCTCACCAATTGGAGGGGGCAGCTACGAGCAGTACTTC
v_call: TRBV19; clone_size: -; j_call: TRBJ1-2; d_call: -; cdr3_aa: CASIRVGGRRDGYTF; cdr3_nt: TGTGCCAGTATCCGGGTTGGAGGGAGAAGGGATGGTTACACCTTC
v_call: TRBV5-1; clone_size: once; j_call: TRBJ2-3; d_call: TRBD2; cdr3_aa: CASSSGLAGGPDTQYF; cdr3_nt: TGCGCCAGCAGCTCTGGACTAGCGGGAGGCCCAGATACGCAGTATTTT
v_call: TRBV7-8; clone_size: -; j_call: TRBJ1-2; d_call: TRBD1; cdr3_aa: CASSHDRVDGYTF; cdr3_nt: TGTGCCAGCAGCCACGACAGGGTGGACGGCTACACCTTC
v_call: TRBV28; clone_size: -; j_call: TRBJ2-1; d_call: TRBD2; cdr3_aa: CASTPPGTSGRNEQFF; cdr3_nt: TGTGCCAGCACCCCCCCCGGGACTAGCGGGAGAAATGAGCAGTTCTTC
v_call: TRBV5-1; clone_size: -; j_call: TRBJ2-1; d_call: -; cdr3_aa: CASSLRDTHNEQFF; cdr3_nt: TGCGCCAGCAGCCTCCGGGACACTCACAATGAGCAGTTCTTC
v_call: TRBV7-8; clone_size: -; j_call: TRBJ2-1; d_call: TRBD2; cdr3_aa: CASSSGREGWYEQFF; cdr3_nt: TGTGCCAGCAGCAGCGGGCGGGAGGGGTGGTATGAGCAGTTCTTC
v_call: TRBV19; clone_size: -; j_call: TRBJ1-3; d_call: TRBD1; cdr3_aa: CASSRRGPINSGNTIYF; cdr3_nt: TGTGCCAGTAGTAGAAGGGGGCCAATTAACTCTGGAAACACCATATATTTT
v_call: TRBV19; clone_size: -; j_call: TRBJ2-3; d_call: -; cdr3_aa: CASSITRGSPWDTQYF; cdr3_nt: TGTGCCAGTAGTATAACTCGGGGTAGCCCTTGGGATACGCAGTATTTT
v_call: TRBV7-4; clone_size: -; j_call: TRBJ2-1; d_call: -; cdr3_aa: CASSLPTSSPYNEQFF; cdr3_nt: TGTGCCAGCAGCTTGCCCACGTCTAGCCCCTACAATGAGCAGTTCTTC
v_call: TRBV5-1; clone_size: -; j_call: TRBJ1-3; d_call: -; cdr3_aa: CASSLASGDGNTIYF; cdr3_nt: TGCGCCAGCAGCTTGGCTTCAGGGGACGGAAACACCATATATTTT
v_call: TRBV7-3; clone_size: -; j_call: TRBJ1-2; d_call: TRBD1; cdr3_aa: CASSASGGRGYGYTF; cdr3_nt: TGTGCCAGCAGCGCCTCAGGGGGAAGGGGCTATGGCTACACCTTC
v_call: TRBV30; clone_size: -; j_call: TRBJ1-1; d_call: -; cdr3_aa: CAGTVNTEAFF; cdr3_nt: TGTGCCGGGACTGTGAACACTGAAGCTTTCTTT
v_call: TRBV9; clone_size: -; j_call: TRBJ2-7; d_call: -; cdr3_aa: CASSVDSGAYEQYF; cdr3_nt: TGTGCCAGCAGCGTAGACTCGGGAGCCTACGAGCAGTACTTC
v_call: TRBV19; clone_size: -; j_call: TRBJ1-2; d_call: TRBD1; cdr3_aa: CASRDRGGYGYTF; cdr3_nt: TGTGCCAGTCGGGACAGGGGCGGCTATGGCTACACCTTC
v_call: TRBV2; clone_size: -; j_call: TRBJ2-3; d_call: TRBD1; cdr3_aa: CASRPGQGGTDTQYF; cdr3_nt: TGTGCCAGCAGGCCGGGACAGGGAGGCACAGATACGCAGTATTTT
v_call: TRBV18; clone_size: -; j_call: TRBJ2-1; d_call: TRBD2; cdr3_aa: CASSPTPNLGAGGYNEQFF; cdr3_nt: TGTGCCAGCTCACCCACGCCCAACCTGGGGGCGGGAGGGTACAATGAGCAGTTCTTC
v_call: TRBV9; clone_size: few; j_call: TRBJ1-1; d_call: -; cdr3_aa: CASSVSGLSPNTEAFF; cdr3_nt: TGTGCCAGCAGCGTCTCCGGACTGTCTCCGAACACTGAAGCTTTCTTT
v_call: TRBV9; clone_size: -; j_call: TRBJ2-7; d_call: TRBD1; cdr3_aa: CASSEDRVDYEQYF; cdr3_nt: TGTGCCAGCAGCGAGGACAGGGTAGACTACGAGCAGTACTTC
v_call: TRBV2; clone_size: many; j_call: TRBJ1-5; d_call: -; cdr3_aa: CASSRTSSNQPQHF; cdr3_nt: TGTGCCAGCAGCCGGACATCTAGCAATCAGCCCCAGCATTTT
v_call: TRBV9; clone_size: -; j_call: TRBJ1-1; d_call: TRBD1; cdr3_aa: CASSVGGTDRAFF; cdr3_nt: TGTGCCAGCAGCGTAGGGGGGACAGACCGAGCTTTCTTT